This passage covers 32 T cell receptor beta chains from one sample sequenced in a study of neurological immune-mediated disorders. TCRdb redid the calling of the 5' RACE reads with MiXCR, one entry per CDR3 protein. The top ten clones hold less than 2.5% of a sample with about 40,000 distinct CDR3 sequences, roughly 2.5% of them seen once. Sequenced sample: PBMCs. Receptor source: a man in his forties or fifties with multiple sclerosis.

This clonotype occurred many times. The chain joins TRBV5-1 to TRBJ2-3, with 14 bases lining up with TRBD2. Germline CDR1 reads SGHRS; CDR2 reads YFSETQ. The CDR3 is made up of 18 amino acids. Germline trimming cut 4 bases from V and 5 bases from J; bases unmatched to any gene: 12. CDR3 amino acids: CASSLRLAGGTFLDTQYF. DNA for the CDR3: TGCGCCAGCAGCCTACGACTAGCGGGGGGGACGTTCTTAGATACGCAGTATTTT.

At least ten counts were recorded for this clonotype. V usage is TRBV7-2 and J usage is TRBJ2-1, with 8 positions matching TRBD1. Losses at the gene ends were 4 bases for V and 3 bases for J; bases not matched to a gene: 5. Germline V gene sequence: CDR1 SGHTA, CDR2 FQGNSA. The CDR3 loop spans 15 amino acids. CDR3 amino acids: CASSSGGAFYNEQFF. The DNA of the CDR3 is TGTGCCAGCAGCTCAGGGGGCGCATTCTACAATGAGCAGTTCTTC.

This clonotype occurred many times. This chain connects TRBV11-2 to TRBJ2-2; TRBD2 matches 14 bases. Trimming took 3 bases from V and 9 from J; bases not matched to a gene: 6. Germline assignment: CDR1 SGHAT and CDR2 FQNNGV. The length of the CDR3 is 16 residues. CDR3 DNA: TGTGCCAGCAGCTTCCACGGGACTAGCGGGGGCTGGGAGCTGTTTTTT. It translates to CASSFHGTSGGWELFF.

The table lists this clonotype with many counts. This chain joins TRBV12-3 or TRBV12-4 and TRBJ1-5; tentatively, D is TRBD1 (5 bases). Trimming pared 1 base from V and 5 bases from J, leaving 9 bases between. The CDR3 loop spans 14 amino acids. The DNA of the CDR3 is TGTGCCAGCAGTTTAGTCGGGGGGGATCAGCCCCAGCATTTT. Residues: CASSLVGGDQPQHF.

The CDR3 DNA follows: TGTGCCAGCAGTTTAGACGCGGACGGGGGGCGAGGCACCGGGGAGCTGTTTTTT. The encoded protein is CASSLDADGGRGTGELFF. The chain carries TRBV12-3 or TRBV12-4 and TRBJ2-2, with D perhaps TRBD2 (7 bases). The CDR3 has 18 amino acids. Trimming cost V 1 base and J 4 bases, with 19 bases left between them.

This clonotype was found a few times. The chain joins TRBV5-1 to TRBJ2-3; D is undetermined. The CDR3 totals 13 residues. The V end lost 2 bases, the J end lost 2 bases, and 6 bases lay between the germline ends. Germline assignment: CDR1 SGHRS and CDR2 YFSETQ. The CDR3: CASSFHYTDTQYF. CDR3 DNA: TGCGCCAGCAGCTTTCACTACACAGATACGCAGTATTTT.

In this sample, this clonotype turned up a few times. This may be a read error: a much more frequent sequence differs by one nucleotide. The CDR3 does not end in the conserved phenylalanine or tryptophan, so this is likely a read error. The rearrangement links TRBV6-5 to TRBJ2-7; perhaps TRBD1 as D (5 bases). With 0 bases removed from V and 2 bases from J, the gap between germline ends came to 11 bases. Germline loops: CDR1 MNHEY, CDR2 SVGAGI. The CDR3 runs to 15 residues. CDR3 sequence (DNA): TGTGCCAGCAGTTACTCTCCAGGGCTTACCTACGAGCAGTACTGC. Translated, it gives CASSYSPGLTYEQYC.

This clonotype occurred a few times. CDR3 in DNA: TGCAGCGCACTCGGACAGGGAGGGGAAAAACTGTTTTTT. Encoded protein: CSALGQGGEKLFF. The chain uses TRBV29-1 and TRBJ1-4; 8 positions agree with TRBD1. From germline, CDR1 is SQVTM and CDR2 ANQGSEA. The CDR3 totals 13 residues. V lost 7 bases to trimming and J lost 8 bases; unmatched junction nucleotides: 9.

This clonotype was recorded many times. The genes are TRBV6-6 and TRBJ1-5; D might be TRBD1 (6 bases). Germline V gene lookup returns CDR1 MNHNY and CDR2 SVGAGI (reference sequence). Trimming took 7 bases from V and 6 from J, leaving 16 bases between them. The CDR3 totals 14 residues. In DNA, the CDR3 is TGTGCCAGCATCCACATACAGGGTGCTCAGCCCCAGCATTTT. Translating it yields CASIHIQGAQPQHF.

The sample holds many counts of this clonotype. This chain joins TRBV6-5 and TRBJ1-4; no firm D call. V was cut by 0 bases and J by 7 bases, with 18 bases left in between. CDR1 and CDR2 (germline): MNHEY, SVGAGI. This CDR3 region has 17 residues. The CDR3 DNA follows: TGTGCCAGCAGTTACTCGAGTTCACTGGGGTTGGGTGAAAAACTGTTTTTT. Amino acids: CASSYSSSLGLGEKLFF.

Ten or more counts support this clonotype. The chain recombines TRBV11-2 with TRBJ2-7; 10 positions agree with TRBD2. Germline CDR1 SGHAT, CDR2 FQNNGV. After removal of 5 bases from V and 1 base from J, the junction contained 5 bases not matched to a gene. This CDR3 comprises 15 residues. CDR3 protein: CASSLSSGGSYEQYF. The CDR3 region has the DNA TGTGCCAGCAGCCTCTCTAGCGGGGGTTCCTACGAGCAGTACTTC. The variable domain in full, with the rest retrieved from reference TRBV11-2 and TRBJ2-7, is EAGVAQSPRYKIIEKRQSVAFWCNPISGHATLYWYQQILGQGPKLLIQFQNNGVVDDSQLPKDRFSAERLKGVDSTLKIQPAKLEDSAVYLCASSLSSGGSYEQYFGPGTRLTVT.

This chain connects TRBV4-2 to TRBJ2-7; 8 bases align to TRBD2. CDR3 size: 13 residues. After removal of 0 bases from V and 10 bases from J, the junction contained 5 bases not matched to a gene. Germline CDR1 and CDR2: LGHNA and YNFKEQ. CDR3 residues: CASSQDIAGSQYF. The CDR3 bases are TGTGCCAGCAGCCAAGATATAGCGGGGAGCCAGTACTTC.

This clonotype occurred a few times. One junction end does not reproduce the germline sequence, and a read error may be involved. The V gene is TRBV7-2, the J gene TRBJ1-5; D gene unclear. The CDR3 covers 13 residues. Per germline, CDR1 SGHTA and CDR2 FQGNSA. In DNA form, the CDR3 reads TGTGCCAGCAGCTTATCGGTTAATCAGCCCCAGAATTTT. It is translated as CASSLSVNQPQNF.

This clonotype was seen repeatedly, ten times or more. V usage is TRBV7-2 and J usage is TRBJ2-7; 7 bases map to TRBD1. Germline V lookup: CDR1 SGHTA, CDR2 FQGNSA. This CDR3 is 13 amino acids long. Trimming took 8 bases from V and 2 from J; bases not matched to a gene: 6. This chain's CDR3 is CASRATGTYEQYF. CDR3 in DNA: TGTGCCAGCCGGGCGACAGGGACCTACGAGCAGTACTTC.

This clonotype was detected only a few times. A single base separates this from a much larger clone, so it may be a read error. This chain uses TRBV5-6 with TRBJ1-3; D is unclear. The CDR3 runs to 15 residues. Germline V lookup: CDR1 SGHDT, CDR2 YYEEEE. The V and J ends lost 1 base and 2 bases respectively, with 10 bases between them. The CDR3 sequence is CASSLNGITGNTIYF. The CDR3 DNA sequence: TGTGCCAGCAGCTTGAACGGGATTACTGGAAACACCATATATTTT.

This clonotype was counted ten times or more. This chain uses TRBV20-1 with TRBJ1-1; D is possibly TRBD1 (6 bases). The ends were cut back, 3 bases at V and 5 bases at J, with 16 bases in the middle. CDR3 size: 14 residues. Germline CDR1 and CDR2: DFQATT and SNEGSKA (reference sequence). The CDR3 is CSASHIGGLTEAFF. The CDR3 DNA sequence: TGCAGTGCTAGCCACATAGGGGGTTTGACTGAAGCTTTCTTT.

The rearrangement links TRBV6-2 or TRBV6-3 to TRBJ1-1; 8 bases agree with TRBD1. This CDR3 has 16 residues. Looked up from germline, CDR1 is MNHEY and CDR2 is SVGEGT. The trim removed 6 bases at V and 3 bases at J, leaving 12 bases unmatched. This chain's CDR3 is CASRWFGQGIYTEAFF. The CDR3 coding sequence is TGTGCCAGCAGATGGTTCGGACAGGGAATCTACACTGAAGCTTTCTTT.

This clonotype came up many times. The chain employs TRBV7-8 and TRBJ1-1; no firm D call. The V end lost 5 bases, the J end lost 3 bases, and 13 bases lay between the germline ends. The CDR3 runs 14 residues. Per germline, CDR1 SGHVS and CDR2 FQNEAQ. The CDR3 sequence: CASSPRTEYTEAFF. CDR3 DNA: TGTGCCAGCAGCCCCAGAACAGAGTACACTGAAGCTTTCTTT.

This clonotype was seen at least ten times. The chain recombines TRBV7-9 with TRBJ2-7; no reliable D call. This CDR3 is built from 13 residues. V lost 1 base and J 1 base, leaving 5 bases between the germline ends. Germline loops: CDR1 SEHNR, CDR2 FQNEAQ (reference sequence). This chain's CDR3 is CASSLDISYEQYF. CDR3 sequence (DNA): TGTGCCAGCAGCTTAGACATTTCCTACGAGCAGTACTTC.

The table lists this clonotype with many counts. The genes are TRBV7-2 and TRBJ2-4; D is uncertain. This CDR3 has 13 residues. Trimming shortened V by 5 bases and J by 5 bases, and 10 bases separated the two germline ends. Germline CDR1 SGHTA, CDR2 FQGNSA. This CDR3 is CASSPRRENIQYF. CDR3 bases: TGTGCCAGCAGCCCCCGACGGGAAAACATTCAGTACTTC.

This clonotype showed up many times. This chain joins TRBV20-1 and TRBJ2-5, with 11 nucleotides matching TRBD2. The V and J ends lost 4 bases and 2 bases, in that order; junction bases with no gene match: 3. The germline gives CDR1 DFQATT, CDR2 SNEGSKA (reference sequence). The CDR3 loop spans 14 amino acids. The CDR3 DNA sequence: TGCAGTGCTACGGGACTAGCGGTGCAAGAGACCCAGTACTTC. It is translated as CSATGLAVQETQYF.

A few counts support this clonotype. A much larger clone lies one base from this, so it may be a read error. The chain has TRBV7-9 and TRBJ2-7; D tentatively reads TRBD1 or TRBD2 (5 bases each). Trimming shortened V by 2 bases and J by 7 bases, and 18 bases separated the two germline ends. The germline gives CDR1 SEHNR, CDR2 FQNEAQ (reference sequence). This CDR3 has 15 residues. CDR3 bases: TGTGCCAGCAGCTTATGGATGGGGACGAGTAAAGAGCAGTACTTC. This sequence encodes CASSLWMGTSKEQYF.

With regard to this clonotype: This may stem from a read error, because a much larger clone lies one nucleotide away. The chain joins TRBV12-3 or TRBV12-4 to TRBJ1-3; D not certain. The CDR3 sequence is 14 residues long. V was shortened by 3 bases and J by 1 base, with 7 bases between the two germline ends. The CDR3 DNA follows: TGTGCCAGCAGTTTGAGGAGATCTGGAAACACCATATATTTT. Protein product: CASSLRRSGNTIYF.

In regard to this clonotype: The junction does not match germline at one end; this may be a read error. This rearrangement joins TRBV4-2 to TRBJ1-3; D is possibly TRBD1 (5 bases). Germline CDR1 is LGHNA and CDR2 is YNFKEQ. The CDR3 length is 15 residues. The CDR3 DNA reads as TGTGCCAGCAGACGAATCGGGACCGCAGGAAAAACCATATATTTT. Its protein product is CASRRIGTAGKTIYF.

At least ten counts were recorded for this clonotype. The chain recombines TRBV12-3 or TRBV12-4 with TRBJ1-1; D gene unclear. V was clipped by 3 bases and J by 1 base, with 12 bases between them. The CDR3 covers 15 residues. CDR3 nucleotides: TGTGCCAGCAGTTTTATCGGGCCCCCGAACACTGAAGCTTTCTTT. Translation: CASSFIGPPNTEAFF.

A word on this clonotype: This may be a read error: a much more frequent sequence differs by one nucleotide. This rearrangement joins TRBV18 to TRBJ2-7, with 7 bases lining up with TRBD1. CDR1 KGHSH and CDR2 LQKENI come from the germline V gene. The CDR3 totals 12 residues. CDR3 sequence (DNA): TGTACCAGCTCACCTACAGGGGAAGAGCAGTACTTC. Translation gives CTSSPTGEEQYF.

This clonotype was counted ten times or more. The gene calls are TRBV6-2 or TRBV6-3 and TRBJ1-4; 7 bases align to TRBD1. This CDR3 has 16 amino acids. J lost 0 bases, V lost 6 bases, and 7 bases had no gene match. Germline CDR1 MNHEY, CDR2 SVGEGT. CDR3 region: CASSPRTGATNEKLFF. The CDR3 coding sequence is TGTGCCAGCAGCCCCCGGACAGGAGCAACTAATGAAAAACTGTTTTTT.

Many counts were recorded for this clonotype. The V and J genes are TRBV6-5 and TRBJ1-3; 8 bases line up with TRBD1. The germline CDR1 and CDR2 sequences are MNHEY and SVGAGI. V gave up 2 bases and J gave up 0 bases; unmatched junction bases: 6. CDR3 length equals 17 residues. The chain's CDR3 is CASSYTRTGLSGNTIYF. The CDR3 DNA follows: TGTGCCAGCAGTTACACAAGGACAGGGCTCTCTGGAAACACCATATATTTT.

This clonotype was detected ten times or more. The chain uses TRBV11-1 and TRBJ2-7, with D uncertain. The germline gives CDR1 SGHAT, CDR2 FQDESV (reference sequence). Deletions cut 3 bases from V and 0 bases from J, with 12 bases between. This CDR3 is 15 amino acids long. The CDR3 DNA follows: TGTGCCAGCAGCTTCGGACGGATGAGCTCCTACGAGCAGTACTTC. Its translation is CASSFGRMSSYEQYF. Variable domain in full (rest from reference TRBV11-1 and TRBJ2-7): EAEVAQSPRYKITEKSQAVAFWCDPISGHATLYWYRQILGQGPELLVQFQDESVVDDSQLPKDRFSAERLKGVDSTLKIQPAELGDSAMYLCASSFGRMSSYEQYFGPGTRLTVT.

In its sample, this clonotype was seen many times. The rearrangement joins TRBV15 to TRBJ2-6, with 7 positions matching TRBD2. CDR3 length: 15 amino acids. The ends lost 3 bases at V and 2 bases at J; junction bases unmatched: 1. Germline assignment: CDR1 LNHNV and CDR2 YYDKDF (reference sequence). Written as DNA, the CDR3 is TGTGCCACCAGCAGCCGGGGGGCTGGGGCCAACGTCCTGACTTTC. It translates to CATSSRGAGANVLTF.

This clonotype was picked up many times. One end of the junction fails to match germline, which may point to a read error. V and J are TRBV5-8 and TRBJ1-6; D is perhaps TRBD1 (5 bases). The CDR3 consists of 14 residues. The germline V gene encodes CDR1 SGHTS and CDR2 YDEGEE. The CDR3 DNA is TGTGCCAGCAGCTTGGCCGGGACCATCACACCCCTCAACTTT. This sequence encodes CASSLAGTITPLNF.

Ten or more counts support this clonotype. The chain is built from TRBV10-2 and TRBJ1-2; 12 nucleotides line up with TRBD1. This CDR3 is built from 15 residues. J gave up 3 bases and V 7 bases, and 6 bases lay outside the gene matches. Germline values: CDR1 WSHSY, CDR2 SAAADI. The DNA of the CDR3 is TGCGCCAGCATGGCCGGGACAGGGGGCTACTATGGCTACACCTTC. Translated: CASMAGTGGYYGYTF.